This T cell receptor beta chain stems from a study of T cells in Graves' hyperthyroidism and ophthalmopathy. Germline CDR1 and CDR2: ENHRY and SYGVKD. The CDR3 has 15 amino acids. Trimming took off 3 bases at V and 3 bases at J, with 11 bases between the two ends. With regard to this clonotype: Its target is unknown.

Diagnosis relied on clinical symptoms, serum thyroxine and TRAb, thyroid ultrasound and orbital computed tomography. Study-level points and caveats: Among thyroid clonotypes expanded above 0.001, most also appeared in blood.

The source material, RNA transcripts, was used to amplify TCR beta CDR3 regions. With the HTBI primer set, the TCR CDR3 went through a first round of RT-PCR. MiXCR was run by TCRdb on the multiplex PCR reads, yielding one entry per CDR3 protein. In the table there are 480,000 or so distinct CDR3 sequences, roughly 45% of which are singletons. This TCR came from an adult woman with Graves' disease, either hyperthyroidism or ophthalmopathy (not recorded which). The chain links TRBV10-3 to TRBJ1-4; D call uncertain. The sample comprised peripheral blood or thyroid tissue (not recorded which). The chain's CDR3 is CAISDPRRANEKLFF. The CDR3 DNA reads TGTGCCATCAGTGATCCCCGACGCGCTAATGAAAAACTGTTTTTT.